The 20 T cell receptor beta chains given below trace back to one sample, sequenced in a study of PD-1 blockade in classical Hodgkin lymphoma. Regarding time point: cycle 4 day 1 (C4D1), after six to seven weeks of nivolumab. Every patient was affected by relapse after autologous stem cell transplantation, while exposure to brentuximab vedotin was not uniform. Some clones are missing from TCRdb's copy, which holds only in-frame ones; the method was immunoSEQ multiplex PCR. The sample contains more than 20,000 clones, over 75% of which appear only once. Sequencing used peripheral blood mononuclear cells (PBMCs), obtained before the fourth cycle of nivolumab. All receptors come from a human donor with classical Hodgkin lymphoma.

This clone occurred a few times. The V call is TRBV30, the J call TRBJ1-4; 9 nucleotides agree with TRBD1. The CDR3 spans 16 residues. Germline CDR1 GTSNPN, CDR2 SVGIG (reference sequence). With V trimmed by 4 bases and J by 5 bases, 11 bases remained unmatched. The CDR3: CAWMEGNRGLNEKLFF. DNA for the CDR3: TGTGCCTGGATGGAGGGCAACAGGGGGCTAAATGAAAAACTGTTTTTT.

In its sample, this clone was seen once. The CDR3 sequence: CASSVWDREGEQYF. The CDR3 DNA follows: TGTGCCAGCAGCGTGTGGGACAGGGAAGGGGAGCAGTACTTC. V gene TRBV7-9 combines with J gene TRBJ2-7; 9 bases line up with TRBD1. Germline V gives CDR1 SEHNR, CDR2 FQNEAQ (reference sequence). The CDR3 has 14 residues. The trim removed 5 bases at V and 7 bases at J, leaving 9 bases unmatched.

The rearrangement uses TRBV6-4 and TRBJ2-6, with D unclear. V lost 2 bases to trimming and J lost 0 bases, with 5 bases between them. This CDR3 is 15 amino acids long. Germline V CDR1 and CDR2: MRHNA, SNTAGT. CDR3 nucleotides: TGTGCCAGCAGTGACAGGGCCTCTGGGGCCAACGTCCTGACTTTC. Protein: CASSDRASGANVLTF.

The genes are TRBV10-3 and TRBJ1-2, with 9 bases lining up with TRBD1. Per the germline V gene, CDR1 is ENHRY and CDR2 is SYGVKD. With 3 bases clipped from V and 5 bases from J, the junction kept 10 bases outside the gene matches. The CDR3 totals 16 residues. The DNA for the CDR3 is TGTGCCATCAGTGACCCCACCGGGACAGGGTTTTATGGCTACACCTTC. It translates to CAISDPTGTGFYGYTF.

The rearrangement links TRBV7-8 to TRBJ2-7; 10 bases map to TRBD2. The J segment lost 7 bases and the V segment lost 8 bases, leaving 23 bases of the junction unmatched. This CDR3 region has 18 residues. Per germline, CDR1 SGHVS and CDR2 FQNEAQ. In nucleotides, the CDR3 is TGTGCCAGCGTACTTGGAGGTTTAGCGGGAGGAATAATTTGGGAGCAGTACTTC. This codes for CASVLGGLAGGIIWEQYF.

This chain links TRBV5-8 with TRBJ2-2; TRBD2 is a possible D gene (6 bases). V lost 0 bases to trimming and J lost 6 bases, with 15 bases between them. The CDR3 loop spans 16 amino acids. Germline-derived CDR1 and CDR2 are SGHTS and YDEGEE. CDR3 protein: CASSLAVREYAGELFF. CDR3 DNA: TGTGCCAGCAGCTTGGCGGTCCGGGAGTACGCCGGGGAGCTGTTTTTT.

Written as DNA, the CDR3 is TGTGCCAGCAAGGGACAGGGAACAACCTATGGCTACACCTTC. It yields the protein CASKGQGTTYGYTF. The chain recombines TRBV2 with TRBJ1-2, with 9 bases aligning to TRBD1. The CDR3 has 14 amino acids. V lost 7 bases to trimming and J lost 4 bases; unmatched junction nucleotides: 7. CDR1 SNHLY and CDR2 FYNNEI come from the germline V gene.

The chain combines TRBV4-2 with TRBJ2-2; D is uncertain. There are 14 residues in the CDR3. From germline, CDR1 is LGHNA and CDR2 YNFKEQ. Trimming took off 1 base at V and 7 bases at J, with 10 bases between the two ends. For the CDR3, the DNA is TGTGCCAGCAGCCAAGGGGAAGGGTTCGGGGAGCTGTTTTTT. It specifies CASSQGEGFGELFF.

The chain links TRBV14 to TRBJ1-6, with no clear D. The V and J ends lost 4 bases and 0 bases respectively, with 10 bases between them. In germline, CDR1 is SGHDN, CDR2 FVKESK. This CDR3 region has 16 residues. The CDR3 loop reads CASSLELSSYNSPLHF. In DNA, the CDR3 is TGTGCCAGCAGCCTCGAGTTGAGCTCCTATAATTCACCCCTCCACTTT.

This clone came up once. The genes are TRBV29-1 and TRBJ2-3; D is perhaps TRBD1 or TRBD2 (7 bases each). This CDR3 contains 14 residues. CDR1 and CDR2 (germline): SQVTM, ANQGSEA. Trimming removed 8 bases from V and 0 bases from J, with 15 bases in between. The CDR3 sequence is CSCRGGTSTDTQYF. The CDR3 DNA sequence: TGCAGCTGCAGGGGGGGAACTAGCACAGATACGCAGTATTTT.

This clone showed up just a few times. The chain is built from TRBV30 and TRBJ1-1; tentative D call: TRBD1 (6 bases). This CDR3 has 13 amino acids. V lost 2 bases and J lost 10, with 17 bases in between. Per germline, CDR1 GTSNPN and CDR2 SVGIG (reference sequence). The CDR3 nucleotides are TGTGCCTGGAGTTTAGGGGGTGTAAGCTTAGCTTTCTTT. It yields the protein CAWSLGGVSLAFF.

The V and J genes are TRBV6-5 and TRBJ2-2; no clear D. Germline V gives CDR1 MNHEY, CDR2 SVGAGI. CDR3 size: 15 residues. V was pared by 0 bases and J by 6 bases, with 11 bases between. CDR3 nucleotide sequence: TGTGCCAGCAGTTACTCCCCGGGTAGGGCCGGGGAGCTGTTTTTT. Residues: CASSYSPGRAGELFF.

The chain uses TRBV9 and TRBJ2-2; the D is unclear. Deletions cut 0 bases from V and 1 base from J, with 10 bases between. Germline V gives CDR1 SGDLS, CDR2 YYNGEE. The CDR3 sequence is 16 residues long. The CDR3 DNA follows: TGTGCCAGCAGCGTAGCTGGCGGTCTGAACACCGGGGAGCTGTTTTTT. It translates to CASSVAGGLNTGELFF.

The V call is TRBV28, the J call TRBJ2-3, with 7 positions matching TRBD2. The V gene end was trimmed by 2 bases and the J gene end by 1 base; junction bases not matched to a gene: 6. The CDR3 totals 16 residues. CDR1 and CDR2 (germline): MDHEN, SYDVKM. DNA for the CDR3: TGTGCCAGCAGTTTAGGTGCAGGGAGGGGCACAGATACGCAGTATTTT. Translated, it gives CASSLGAGRGTDTQYF.

V is TRBV6-1 and J is TRBJ2-7, with TRBD1 matching 8 bases. CDR1 is MNHNS, CDR2 SASEGT, per germline. This CDR3 is 16 amino acids long. The V gene end was trimmed by 2 bases and the J gene end by 5 bases; junction bases not matched to a gene: 11. CDR3 DNA sequence: TGTGCCAGCAGTGAAATCAGACAGGGGAACAGGAACGAGCAGTACTTC. Protein: CASSEIRQGNRNEQYF.

This rearrangement joins TRBV7-2 to TRBJ1-3, with a possible D match to TRBD1 (6 bases). Trimming left V 0 bases short and J 2 bases short, with 14 bases between. Germline CDR1 reads SGHTA; CDR2 reads FQGNSA. The CDR3 extends over 17 amino acids. The CDR3 spells CASSLAGGRRPGNTIYF. DNA of the CDR3: TGTGCCAGCAGCTTAGCGGGGGGCAGGCGCCCTGGAAACACCATATATTTT. The whole variable domain, remainder taken from reference TRBV7-2 and TRBJ1-3, is GAGVSQSPSNKVTEKGKDVELRCDPISGHTALYWYRQSLGQGLEFLIYFQGNSAPDKSGLPSDRFSAERTGGSVSTLTIQRTQQEDSAVYLCASSLAGGRRPGNTIYFGEGSWLTVV.

This clone occurred a few times. This chain connects TRBV7-3 to TRBJ2-7; D is uncertain. The CDR3 runs to 13 residues. V was shortened by 0 bases and J by 3 bases, with 6 bases between the two germline ends. CDR1 SGHTA and CDR2 FQGTGA come from the germline V gene. The CDR3 here is CASSLTALYEQYF. The CDR3 region has the DNA TGTGCCAGCAGCTTAACAGCCCTCTACGAGCAGTACTTC.

The CDR3: CASSPFARNTEAFF. In DNA form, the CDR3 reads TGCGCCAGCAGCCCTTTTGCCAGAAACACTGAAGCTTTCTTT. The genes are TRBV5-1 and TRBJ1-1; D unclear. The ends were cut back, 4 bases at V and 2 bases at J, with 12 bases in the middle. The CDR3 sequence is 14 residues long. Germline CDR1 and CDR2: SGHRS and YFSETQ.

V usage is TRBV5-6 and J usage is TRBJ2-3; D gene unclear. The CDR3 spans 16 residues. Germline assignment: CDR1 SGHDT and CDR2 YYEEEE. V was shortened by 4 bases and J by 1 base, with 16 bases between the two germline ends. The CDR3 here is CASSMRSAWGTDTQYF. DNA for the CDR3: TGTGCCAGCAGCATGAGGAGCGCTTGGGGCACAGATACGCAGTATTTT.

This clone was counted only a few times. The chain combines TRBV7-3 with TRBJ2-6; possibly TRBD1 for D (6 bases). This CDR3 spans 18 amino acids. Germline loops: CDR1 SGHTA, CDR2 FQGTGA. V was cut by 3 bases and J by 0 bases, with 15 bases left in between. The CDR3 nucleotides are TGTGCCAGCAGCTTCCCGGGACACATGAGCTCTGGGGCCAACGTCCTGACTTTC. It encodes CASSFPGHMSSGANVLTF.